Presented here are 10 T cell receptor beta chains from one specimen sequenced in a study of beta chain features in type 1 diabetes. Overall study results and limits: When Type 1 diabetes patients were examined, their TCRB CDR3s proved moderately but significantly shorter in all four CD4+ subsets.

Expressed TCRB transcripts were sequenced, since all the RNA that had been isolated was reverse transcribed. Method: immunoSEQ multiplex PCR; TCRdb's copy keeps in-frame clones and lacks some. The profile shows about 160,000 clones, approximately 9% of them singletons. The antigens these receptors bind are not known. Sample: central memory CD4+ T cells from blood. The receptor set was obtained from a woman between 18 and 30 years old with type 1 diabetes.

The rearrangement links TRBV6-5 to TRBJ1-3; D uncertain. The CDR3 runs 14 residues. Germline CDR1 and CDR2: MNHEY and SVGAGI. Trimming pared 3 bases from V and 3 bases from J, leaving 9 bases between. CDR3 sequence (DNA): TGTGCCAGCAGTTATGGGGAGCGTGGAAACACCATATATTTT. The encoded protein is CASSYGERGNTIYF.

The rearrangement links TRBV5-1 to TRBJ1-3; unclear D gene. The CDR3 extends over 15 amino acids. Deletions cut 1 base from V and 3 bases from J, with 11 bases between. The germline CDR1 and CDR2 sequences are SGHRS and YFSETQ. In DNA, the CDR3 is TGCGCCAGCAGCTTGTCACCCGACAATGGAAACACCATATATTTT. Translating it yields CASSLSPDNGNTIYF. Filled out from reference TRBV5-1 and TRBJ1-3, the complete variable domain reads KAGVTQTPRYLIKTRGQQVTLSCSPISGHRSVSWYQQTPGQGLQFLFEYFSETQRNKGNFPGRFSGRQFSNSRSEMNVSTLELGDSALYLCASSLSPDNGNTIYFGEGSWLTVV.

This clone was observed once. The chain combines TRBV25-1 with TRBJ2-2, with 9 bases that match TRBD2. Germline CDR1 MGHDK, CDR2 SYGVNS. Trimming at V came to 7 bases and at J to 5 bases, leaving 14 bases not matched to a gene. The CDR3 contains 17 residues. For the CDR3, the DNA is TGTGCCAGCACACCCTTAGCGGGAGCCACCCATACCGGGGAGCTGTTTTTT. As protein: CASTPLAGATHTGELFF.

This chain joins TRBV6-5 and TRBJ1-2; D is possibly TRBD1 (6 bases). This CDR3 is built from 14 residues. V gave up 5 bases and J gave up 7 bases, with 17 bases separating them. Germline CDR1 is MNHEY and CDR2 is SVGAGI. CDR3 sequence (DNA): TGTGCCAGCAGTAAGACGTGGGGGGGCTCTGGCTACACCTTC. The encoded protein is CASSKTWGGSGYTF.

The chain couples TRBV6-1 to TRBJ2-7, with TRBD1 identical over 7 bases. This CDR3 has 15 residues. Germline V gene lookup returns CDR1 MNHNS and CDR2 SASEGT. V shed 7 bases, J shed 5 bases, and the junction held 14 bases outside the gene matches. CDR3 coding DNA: TGTGCCAGCACCCCGTGGCAGGCAGGGGGAGACGAGCAGTACTTC. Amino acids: CASTPWQAGGDEQYF.

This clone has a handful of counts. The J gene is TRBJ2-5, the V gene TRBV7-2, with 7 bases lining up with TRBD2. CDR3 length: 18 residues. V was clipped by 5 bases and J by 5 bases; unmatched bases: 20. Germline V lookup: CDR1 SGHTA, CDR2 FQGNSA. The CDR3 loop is CASSRALAGVGWTETQYF. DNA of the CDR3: TGTGCCAGCAGCCGGGCCTTGGCGGGAGTAGGCTGGACGGAGACCCAGTACTTC.

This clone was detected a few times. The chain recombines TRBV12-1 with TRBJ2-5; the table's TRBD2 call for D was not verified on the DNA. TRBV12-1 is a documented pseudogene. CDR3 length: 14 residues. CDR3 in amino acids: CASSSWCPGETQYF. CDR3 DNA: TGTGCCAGCAGCTCTTGGTGCCCGGGGGAGACCCAGTACTTC.

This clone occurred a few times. This CDR3 reads CASSHRPGTGGRETQYF. DNA for the CDR3: TGTGCCAGCAGCCACCGACCAGGGACAGGGGGTAGAGAGACCCAGTACTTC. The chain combines TRBV5-5 with TRBJ2-5; 11 nucleotides agree with TRBD1. CDR1 and CDR2 from the germline V gene are SGHKS and YYEKEE (reference sequence). The junction had 12 bases not matched to a gene; V was cut back by 4 bases and J by 4 bases. The CDR3 contains 17 residues.

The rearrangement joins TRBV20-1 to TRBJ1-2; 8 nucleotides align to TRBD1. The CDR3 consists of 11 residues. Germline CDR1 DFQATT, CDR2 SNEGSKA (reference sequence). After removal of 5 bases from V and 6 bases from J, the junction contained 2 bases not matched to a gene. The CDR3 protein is CSAFRGHGYTF. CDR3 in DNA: TGCAGTGCTTTCAGGGGGCATGGCTACACCTTC.

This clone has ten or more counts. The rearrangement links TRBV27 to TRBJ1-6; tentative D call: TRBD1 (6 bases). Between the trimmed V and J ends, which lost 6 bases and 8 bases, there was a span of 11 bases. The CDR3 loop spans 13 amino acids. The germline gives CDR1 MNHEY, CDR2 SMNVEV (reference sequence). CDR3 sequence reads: CASSRQADSPLHF. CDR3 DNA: TGTGCCAGCAGCCGACAGGCTGATTCACCCCTCCACTTT.